The rows below give T cell receptor beta chains drawn from one sample of a study of OX40 agonist ivuxolimab in advanced cancers. Using immunoSEQ multiplex PCR, the repertoire was profiled, and TCRdb retains in-frame clones only, with some absent. The sample consists of approximately 28,000 clones, around 87% of them appearing once. The material sequenced was CD4+ or CD8+ T cells sorted from blood, taken in a trial of the OX40 agonist ivuxolimab. The receptors shown here come from an adult with an advanced solid tumor such as melanoma, head and neck, liver or kidney cancer. The CDR3 runs from the conserved cysteine through the conserved F or W. A D gene is named only where the DNA matches it firmly. A clone size is listed for some rows: how often the clone was seen (once, few, many), or a class if it is expanded.

j_gene: TRBJ1-2
v_gene: TRBV27
d_gene: TRBD1
abundance: NA
CDR3nt: TGTGCCAGCAGTTTATTCGGACGACAGGGAATTCACTATGGCTACACCTTC
CDR3aa: CASSLFGRQGIHYGYTF

j_gene: TRBJ2-3
v_gene: TRBV10-3
d_gene: TRBD2
abundance: NA
CDR3nt: TGTGCCATCAGTCGACTAGCGGGATTGGATACGCAGTATTTT
CDR3aa: CAISRLAGLDTQYF

j_gene: TRBJ2-5
v_gene: TRBV7-6
d_gene: TRBD2
abundance: NA
CDR3nt: TGTGCCAGCAGCTTAGGGCTAGCGGGCGTCGGAGAGACCCAGTACTTC
CDR3aa: CASSLGLAGVGETQYF

j_gene: TRBJ2-7
v_gene: TRBV19
d_gene: TRBD2
abundance: NA
CDR3nt: TGTGCCAGTAGTATCGGGACTAGCGGGGCCTACGAGCAGTACTTC
CDR3aa: CASSIGTSGAYEQYF

j_gene: TRBJ1-1
v_gene: TRBV27
d_gene: NA
abundance: NA
CDR3nt: TGTGCCAGCAGTTTAGTCGGCAGACTCACTGAAGCTTTCTTT
CDR3aa: CASSLVGRLTEAFF

j_gene: TRBJ2-1
v_gene: TRBV15
d_gene: TRBD2
abundance: NA
CDR3nt: TGTGCCACCAGCTCACCGGGACTAGCGGGGTCTGCGTACAATGAGCAGTTCTTC
CDR3aa: CATSSPGLAGSAYNEQFF

j_gene: TRBJ1-6
v_gene: TRBV5-1
d_gene: NA
abundance: NA
CDR3nt: TGCGCCAGCAGCTTGGTGCCAGCGGGGGCTAATAATTCACCCCTCCACTTT
CDR3aa: CASSLVPAGANNSPLHF

j_gene: TRBJ2-5
v_gene: TRBV19
d_gene: NA
abundance: NA
CDR3nt: TGTGCCAGTAGGACAGGACCCCAAGAGACCCAGTACTTC
CDR3aa: CASRTGPQETQYF

j_gene: TRBJ1-1
v_gene: TRBV11-1
d_gene: NA
abundance: NA
CDR3nt: TGTGCCAGCAGCTCAGGGTTCGCTGAAGCTTTCTTT
CDR3aa: CASSSGFAEAFF

j_gene: TRBJ2-7
v_gene: TRBV12-5
d_gene: NA
abundance: NA
CDR3nt: TGTGCTAGTGGTTTGGGACCTTACGAGCAGTACTTC
CDR3aa: CASGLGPYEQYF

j_gene: TRBJ1-5
v_gene: TRBV5-6
d_gene: NA
abundance: NA
CDR3nt: TGTGCCAGCAGCTTGCAGGGCGCCTATAGCAATCAGCCCCAGCATTTT
CDR3aa: CASSLQGAYSNQPQHF

j_gene: TRBJ2-7
v_gene: TRBV9
d_gene: TRBD1
abundance: NA
CDR3nt: TGTGCCAGCAGCGTAGGAGACAGGGGGGCCTACGAGCAGTACTTC
CDR3aa: CASSVGDRGAYEQYF

j_gene: TRBJ2-7
v_gene: TRBV28
d_gene: TRBD2
abundance: NA
CDR3nt: TGTGCCAGCAGTTTCACGGGAGGGCCTGTCGAGCAGTACTTC
CDR3aa: CASSFTGGPVEQYF

j_gene: TRBJ1-2
v_gene: TRBV4-2
d_gene: TRBD1
abundance: NA
CDR3nt: TGTGCCAGCAGCCAAGAAGTGGTAGGGGGCGGCGGCTACACCTTC
CDR3aa: CASSQEVVGGGGYTF

j_gene: TRBJ1-6
v_gene: TRBV5-1
d_gene: NA
abundance: once
CDR3nt: TGCGCCAGCAGCTTGGGTGACACTCCAAATTCACCCCTCCACTTT
CDR3aa: CASSLGDTPNSPLHF

j_gene: TRBJ1-5
v_gene: TRBV21-1
d_gene: NA
abundance: NA
CDR3nt: TGTGCCAGCAGCAACCGGTACGGGACTGAGGATCAGCCCCAGCATTTT
CDR3aa: CASSNRYGTEDQPQHF

j_gene: TRBJ2-3
v_gene: TRBV7-2
d_gene: TRBD2
abundance: NA
CDR3nt: TGTGCCAGCAGCCAGGGACTAGCGGGGTCTACAGATACGCAGTATTTT
CDR3aa: CASSQGLAGSTDTQYF

j_gene: TRBJ2-2
v_gene: TRBV19
d_gene: NA
abundance: NA
CDR3nt: TGTGCCAGTAGTATAGCTGCAGCCAGGGTGTCCGGGGAGCTGTTTTTT
CDR3aa: CASSIAAARVSGELFF

j_gene: TRBJ2-2
v_gene: TRBV5-1
d_gene: NA
abundance: NA
CDR3nt: TGCGCCAGCAGCTTGGTTAGTGCCACCGGGGAGCTGTTTTTT
CDR3aa: CASSLVSATGELFF

j_gene: TRBJ2-3
v_gene: TRBV9
d_gene: TRBD2
abundance: NA
CDR3nt: TGTGCCAGCAGCGGGGCGGGAGGGCCTGGCACAGATACGCAGTATTTT
CDR3aa: CASSGAGGPGTDTQYF

j_gene: TRBJ2-7
v_gene: TRBV6-5
d_gene: NA
abundance: few
CDR3nt: TGTGCCAGCAGTTCAGAGGGCTACGAGCAGTACTTC
CDR3aa: CASSSEGYEQYF

j_gene: TRBJ2-1
v_gene: TRBV27
d_gene: NA
abundance: few
CDR3nt: TGTGCCAGCAGTTTACAGAAGCGAATCGGGGCGTACAATGAGCAGTTCTTC
CDR3aa: CASSLQKRIGAYNEQFF

j_gene: TRBJ1-2
v_gene: TRBV28
d_gene: NA
abundance: NA
CDR3nt: TGTGCCAGCAGTTCCCTCCAGAGTACTCTAAAATCCTCGGGGAGCTATGGCTACACCTTC
CDR3aa: CASSSLQSTLKSSGSYGYTF

j_gene: TRBJ2-5
v_gene: TRBV5-1
d_gene: NA
abundance: NA
CDR3nt: TGCGCCAGCAGCCCAACCCGAGTAGGACGGATGGGGGAGACCCAGTACTTC
CDR3aa: CASSPTRVGRMGETQYF

j_gene: TRBJ1-1
v_gene: TRBV7-9
d_gene: NA
abundance: NA
CDR3nt: TGTGCCAGCAGCTTAGAGGTATCCACTGAAGCTTTCTTT
CDR3aa: CASSLEVSTEAFF

j_gene: TRBJ2-2
v_gene: TRBV2
d_gene: NA
abundance: NA
CDR3nt: TGTGCCAGCAGAAACACGGGCGGGGAGCTGTTTTTT
CDR3aa: CASRNTGGELFF

j_gene: TRBJ2-6
v_gene: TRBV19
d_gene: NA
abundance: NA
CDR3nt: TGTGCCAGTAGTATAAGGCAAACCTCTGGGGCCAACGTCCTGACTTTC
CDR3aa: CASSIRQTSGANVLTF

j_gene: TRBJ2-3
v_gene: TRBV7-9
d_gene: NA
abundance: once
CDR3nt: TGTGCCAGCAGCTTAGCGCGAACAGGGAACACAGATACGCAGTATTTT
CDR3aa: CASSLARTGNTDTQYF

j_gene: TRBJ1-1
v_gene: TRBV5-4
d_gene: NA
abundance: NA
CDR3nt: TGTGCCAGCAGCCCTCAGATTCATAACACTGAAGCTTTCTTT
CDR3aa: CASSPQIHNTEAFF

j_gene: TRBJ2-1
v_gene: TRBV11-3
d_gene: TRBD1
abundance: NA
CDR3nt: TGTGCCAGCAGTGTGGGACAGGACAATGAGCAGTTCTTC
CDR3aa: CASSVGQDNEQFF

j_gene: TRBJ2-5
v_gene: TRBV2
d_gene: NA
abundance: NA
CDR3nt: TGTGCCAGCAGGAGGGGCCCCGAGACCCAGTACTTC
CDR3aa: CASRRGPETQYF

j_gene: TRBJ2-2
v_gene: TRBV5-1
d_gene: TRBD1
abundance: NA
CDR3nt: TGCGCCAGCAGCGTAGGACAGGACGTGAACACCGGGGAGCTGTTTTTT
CDR3aa: CASSVGQDVNTGELFF

j_gene: TRBJ1-2
v_gene: TRBV5-1
d_gene: NA
abundance: NA
CDR3nt: TGCGCCAGCAGCTTGGCTTGGACGAATGGCTACACCTTC
CDR3aa: CASSLAWTNGYTF

j_gene: TRBJ1-1
v_gene: TRBV11-2
d_gene: NA
abundance: few
CDR3nt: TGTGCCAGCAGCTTTAACACAGGGCTGAACACTGAAGCTTTCTTT
CDR3aa: CASSFNTGLNTEAFF

j_gene: TRBJ2-7
v_gene: TRBV29-1
d_gene: TRBD1
abundance: NA
CDR3nt: TGCAGCGTTGAAAACCCCGGGACAGGGGCCTACGAGCAGTACTTC
CDR3aa: CSVENPGTGAYEQYF

j_gene: TRBJ2-3
v_gene: TRBV21-1
d_gene: NA
abundance: NA
CDR3nt: TGTGCCAGCAGCAAAGCAGCTGACAGGGGGCGACCAGATACGCAGTATTTT
CDR3aa: CASSKAADRGRPDTQYF

j_gene: TRBJ1-1
v_gene: TRBV6-5
d_gene: NA
abundance: NA
CDR3nt: TGTGCCAGCAGTTACCTTAGCGGTGTTATGAACACTGAAGCTTTCTTT
CDR3aa: CASSYLSGVMNTEAFF

j_gene: TRBJ2-3
v_gene: TRBV12-5
d_gene: TRBD1
abundance: NA
CDR3nt: TGTGCTAGTGGTCCGGGACAGCCGCCAGATACGCAGTATTTT
CDR3aa: CASGPGQPPDTQYF

j_gene: TRBJ2-1
v_gene: TRBV27
d_gene: TRBD1
abundance: NA
CDR3nt: TGTGCCAGCAGTCCACAGGGGAACCCCTACAATGAGCAGTTCTTC
CDR3aa: CASSPQGNPYNEQFF

j_gene: TRBJ1-2
v_gene: TRBV10-2
d_gene: NA
abundance: once
CDR3nt: TGCGCCAGCAGTGGAGGGCAGGGTGGCTACACCTTC
CDR3aa: CASSGGQGGYTF

j_gene: TRBJ2-2
v_gene: TRBV19
d_gene: NA
abundance: NA
CDR3nt: TGTGCCAGTAGTAATTTGGGGGGAGGAGACCCCGGGGAGCTGTTTTTT
CDR3aa: CASSNLGGGDPGELFF

j_gene: TRBJ1-4
v_gene: TRBV5-1
d_gene: NA
abundance: NA
CDR3nt: TGCGCCAGCAGCTCAGGCCCCATAGGGGATAATGAAAAACTGTTTTTT
CDR3aa: CASSSGPIGDNEKLFF

j_gene: TRBJ2-1
v_gene: TRBV19
d_gene: TRBD1
abundance: NA
CDR3nt: TGTGCCAGTAGTAAAGGACAGGGTGCTGGGTTCTTC
CDR3aa: CASSKGQGAGFF

j_gene: TRBJ1-5
v_gene: TRBV2
d_gene: TRBD1
abundance: NA
CDR3nt: TGTGCCAGCAGTGCGGACAGGGGGCTGTTTCAGCCCCAGCATTTT
CDR3aa: CASSADRGLFQPQHF

j_gene: TRBJ1-5
v_gene: TRBV7-2
d_gene: NA
abundance: NA
CDR3nt: TGTGCCAGCAGCTTATGGGGGGCAGGTCAGCCCCAGCATTTT
CDR3aa: CASSLWGAGQPQHF

j_gene: TRBJ2-7
v_gene: TRBV18
d_gene: TRBD2
abundance: NA
CDR3nt: TGTGCCAGCTCACCAGTCGGGGGGGCGAACTACGAGCAGTACTTC
CDR3aa: CASSPVGGANYEQYF

j_gene: TRBJ1-2
v_gene: TRBV27
d_gene: TRBD1
abundance: few
CDR3nt: TGTGCCAGCAGTTCGACAGGGTTCGGCTACACCTTC
CDR3aa: CASSSTGFGYTF

j_gene: TRBJ2-2
v_gene: TRBV30
d_gene: NA
abundance: NA
CDR3nt: TGTGCCTGGAGTGAATGTACTTCCCTAGGAGGGGGGGAGCTGTTTTTT
CDR3aa: CAWSECTSLGGGELFF

j_gene: TRBJ2-1
v_gene: TRBV5-1
d_gene: NA
abundance: once
CDR3nt: TGCGCCAGCAGCTTGGGGCAGCCCAATGAGCAGTTCTTC
CDR3aa: CASSLGQPNEQFF

j_gene: TRBJ1-1
v_gene: TRBV29-1
d_gene: TRBD1
abundance: NA
CDR3nt: TGCAGCGTTGTAGGGACAGTCAACACTGAAGCTTTCTTT
CDR3aa: CSVVGTVNTEAFF

j_gene: TRBJ2-7
v_gene: TRBV9
d_gene: TRBD2
abundance: NA
CDR3nt: TGTGCCAGCAGCCCCAATCCCGCGGGAGGCACCTACGAGCAGTACTTC
CDR3aa: CASSPNPAGGTYEQYF

j_gene: TRBJ1-4
v_gene: TRBV25-1
d_gene: NA
abundance: NA
CDR3nt: TGTGCCAGCAGTGAATATGGGGACCTCGGGGGGAAACTGTTTTTT
CDR3aa: CASSEYGDLGGKLFF

j_gene: TRBJ1-3
v_gene: TRBV11-2
d_gene: NA
abundance: once
CDR3nt: TGTGCCAGCAGCCCGAGGAGCTCTGGAAACACCATATATTTT
CDR3aa: CASSPRSSGNTIYF

j_gene: TRBJ2-1
v_gene: TRBV7-2
d_gene: NA
abundance: NA
CDR3nt: TGTGCCAGCAGCTCCCGGACGCAGGGGAATGAGCAGTTCTTC
CDR3aa: CASSSRTQGNEQFF

j_gene: TRBJ1-5
v_gene: TRBV27
d_gene: NA
abundance: NA
CDR3nt: TGTGCCAGCAATCGGTACCCGAGCAATCAGCCCCAGCATTTT
CDR3aa: CASNRYPSNQPQHF

j_gene: TRBJ2-3
v_gene: TRBV11-3
d_gene: TRBD1
abundance: NA
CDR3nt: TGTGCCAGCAGCCCCGGGACAGGGAGCACAGATACGCAGTATTTT
CDR3aa: CASSPGTGSTDTQYF

j_gene: TRBJ1-2
v_gene: TRBV18
d_gene: NA
abundance: NA
CDR3nt: TGTGCCAGCTCACCAAACACAGGAGGGCTCTATGGCTACACCTTC
CDR3aa: CASSPNTGGLYGYTF